Following are 12 T cell receptor beta chains from one sample sequenced in a study of cytomegalovirus exposure and HLA in healthy donors. The PCR employed 60 Vbeta primers together with 13 Jbeta primers. The table came from immunoSEQ multiplex PCR; TCRdb's copy has only in-frame clones and leaves some out. The sample includes 150,000 to 200,000 clones, roughly 80% seen only once; the top ten take about 1.8%. The sample taken for sequencing was PBMCs. These receptors all come from a woman between 18 and 29 years old in good health and CMV-seronegative.

The chain recombines TRBV4-1 with TRBJ2-7; TRBD1 matches at 9 bases. Germline V gene lookup returns CDR1 MGHRA and CDR2 YSYEKL. The CDR3 covers 18 residues. With V trimmed by 3 bases and J by 3 bases, 15 bases remained unmatched. CDR3 amino acids: CASSHNVFKDRGDYEQYF. The CDR3 DNA reads as TGCGCCAGCAGCCATAACGTGTTTAAGGACAGGGGAGACTACGAGCAGTACTTC.

The genes are TRBV18 and TRBJ1-1; no definite D call. V lost 6 bases to trimming and J lost 4 bases, with 12 bases between them. The germline V gene encodes CDR1 KGHSH and CDR2 LQKENI. The CDR3 totals 13 residues. CDR3 protein: CASSPGGSTEAFF. DNA for the CDR3: TGTGCCAGCTCTCCTGGCGGGAGCACTGAAGCTTTCTTT.

This clone appeared once. The chain couples TRBV5-8 to TRBJ2-1; perhaps TRBD2 as D (5 bases). The germline V gene encodes CDR1 SGHTS and CDR2 YDEGEE. The V and J ends lost 0 bases and 15 bases respectively, with 13 bases between them. The CDR3 contains 12 residues. CDR3 in DNA: TGTGCCAGCAGCTTGGCCAATGGAGGTTCGTTCTTC. Its translation is CASSLANGGSFF.

This chain's CDR3 is CASSLIVNTGELFF. The CDR3 DNA reads as TGTGCCAGCAGCTTAATAGTTAACACCGGGGAGCTGTTTTTT. The V call is TRBV7-7, the J call TRBJ2-2; D ambiguous. The CDR3 sequence is 14 residues long. The V and J ends lost 2 bases and 2 bases respectively, with 6 bases between them. The germline V gene has CDR1 SSHAT and CDR2 FNYEAQ (reference sequence). The full variable domain, in which reference TRBV7-7 and TRBJ2-2 provide the parts outside the CDR3, is GAGVSQSPRYKVTKRGQDVTLRCDPISSHATLYWYQQALGQGPEFLTYFNYEAQPDKSGLPSDRFSAERPEGSISTLTIQRTEQRDSAMYRCASSLIVNTGELFFGEGSRLTVL.

This rearrangement joins TRBV11-2 to TRBJ1-1; no firm D call. The CDR3 length is 17 residues. The V end lost 6 bases, the J end lost 0 bases, and 20 bases lay between the germline ends. Germline loops: CDR1 SGHAT, CDR2 FQNNGV. DNA for the CDR3: TGTGCCAGCAGTTTTTTTTTCTCACAAGTCCTGAACACTGAAGCTTTCTTT. It yields the protein CASSFFFSQVLNTEAFF. The whole variable domain, remainder taken from reference TRBV11-2 and TRBJ1-1, is EAGVAQSPRYKIIEKRQSVAFWCNPISGHATLYWYQQILGQGPKLLIQFQNNGVVDDSQLPKDRFSAERLKGVDSTLKIQPAKLEDSAVYLCASSFFFSQVLNTEAFFGQGTRLTVV.

CDR3 DNA: TGCGCCAGCAGCTTGGGCCCCTCGACAGGGAACTATGGCTACACCTTC. Amino acids: CASSLGPSTGNYGYTF. The gene calls are TRBV5-1 and TRBJ1-2; TRBD1 matches at 7 bases. The V gene's germline CDR1 is SGHRS and CDR2 YFSETQ. CDR3 length: 16 residues. The V segment lost 0 bases and the J segment 2 bases; nucleotides outside the gene matches: 7.

The genes are TRBV7-2 and TRBJ2-1, with D possibly being TRBD2 (5 bases). The germline CDR1 and CDR2 sequences are SGHTA and FQGNSA. The CDR3 consists of 14 residues. V was trimmed by 3 bases and J by 10 bases, leaving 16 bases between them. The DNA for the CDR3 is TGTGCCAGCAGCTTGGACCCTTCCCCGGGGGAGCAGTTCTTC. Translated: CASSLDPSPGEQFF. The variable domain in full, completed from reference TRBV7-2 and TRBJ2-1, reads GAGVSQSPSNKVTEKGKDVELRCDPISGHTALYWYRQSLGQGLEFLIYFQGNSAPDKSGLPSDRFSAERTGGSVSTLTIQRTQQEDSAVYLCASSLDPSPGEQFFGPGTRLTVL.

The chain links TRBV13 to TRBJ2-5; the match to TRBD1 covers 10 bases. J was trimmed by 2 bases and V by 5 bases; bases with no gene match: 5. The CDR3 spans 15 residues. The germline CDR1 and CDR2 sequences are PRHDT and FYEKMQ (reference sequence). The CDR3 region is CASSGGTGVQETQYF. The CDR3 nucleotides are TGTGCCAGCAGCGGGGGGACAGGGGTACAAGAGACCCAGTACTTC.

This clone has a handful of counts. This chain connects TRBV2 to TRBJ2-1; 8 bases fit TRBD2. The CDR3 contains 15 residues. J was trimmed by 1 base and V by 3 bases; bases with no gene match: 2. The V gene's germline CDR1 is SNHLY and CDR2 FYNNEI. The CDR3 loop is CASSEGTRSYNEQFF. The CDR3 coding sequence is TGTGCCAGCAGTGAGGGGACTAGGTCCTACAATGAGCAGTTCTTC.

In nucleotides, the CDR3 is TGTGCCAGCAGCCAGACAGGGGACGAGCAGTACGTC. Its translation is CASSQTGDEQYV. This chain joins TRBV7-9 and TRBJ2-7; TRBD1 aligns across 8 bases. This CDR3 has 12 amino acids. J lost 5 bases, V lost 5 bases, and 2 bases had no gene match. Germline V lookup: CDR1 SEHNR, CDR2 FQNEAQ (reference sequence).

This rearrangement joins TRBV11-2 to TRBJ2-1; 7 bases are a match to TRBD2. The CDR3 is 16 amino acids. V was clipped by 7 bases and J by 5 bases; unmatched bases: 14. CDR1 SGHAT and CDR2 FQNNGV come from the germline V gene. The CDR3 DNA reads TGTGCCAGCAACCCGCATAGCGGGTCCCCCGACAATGAGCAGTTCTTC. This translates into CASNPHSGSPDNEQFF.

This rearrangement joins TRBV25-1 to TRBJ2-1, with D perhaps TRBD1 (5 bases). CDR3 length equals 14 residues. Germline CDR1 is MGHDK and CDR2 is SYGVNS. Trimming stripped 4 bases from V and 2 bases from J, with 9 bases between. Here the CDR3 reads CASSVTGTYNEQFF. CDR3 sequence (DNA): TGTGCCAGCAGTGTTACAGGAACCTACAATGAGCAGTTCTTC.